The clone carrying this TCR beta chain was counted between two and nine times. The data stem from a study of blood T cells in healthy people across ages. V gave up 5 bases and J gave up 5 bases, with 24 bases separating them. Germline CDR1 reads MNHEY; CDR2 reads SMNVEV (reference sequence). The CDR3 totals 17 residues. Combining a sample-barcoded 5' primer with a J-beta primer mix, a second PCR ran for roughly 7 to 12 cycles. There were at least 3 million CDR3-containing paired-end reads obtained from each sample. TCRdb re-called the 5' RACE reads through MiXCR, storing one row per CDR3 protein. The table lists roughly 1,100,000 distinct CDR3 sequences, roughly 24% of them singletons, with around 0.75% in the top ten. The same data also went into a second study, on T cells of mothers and their children.

Source material: blood. This sequence joins TRBV27 and TRBJ2-5; maybe TRBD2 (7 bases). The clonotype comes from a girl between 2 and 10 years old in good health. The CDR3 reads CASSGGGGDLRGETQYF. CDR3 in DNA: TGTGCCAGCAGTGGAGGGGGAGGGGACCTCCGTGGGGAGACCCAGTACTTC.